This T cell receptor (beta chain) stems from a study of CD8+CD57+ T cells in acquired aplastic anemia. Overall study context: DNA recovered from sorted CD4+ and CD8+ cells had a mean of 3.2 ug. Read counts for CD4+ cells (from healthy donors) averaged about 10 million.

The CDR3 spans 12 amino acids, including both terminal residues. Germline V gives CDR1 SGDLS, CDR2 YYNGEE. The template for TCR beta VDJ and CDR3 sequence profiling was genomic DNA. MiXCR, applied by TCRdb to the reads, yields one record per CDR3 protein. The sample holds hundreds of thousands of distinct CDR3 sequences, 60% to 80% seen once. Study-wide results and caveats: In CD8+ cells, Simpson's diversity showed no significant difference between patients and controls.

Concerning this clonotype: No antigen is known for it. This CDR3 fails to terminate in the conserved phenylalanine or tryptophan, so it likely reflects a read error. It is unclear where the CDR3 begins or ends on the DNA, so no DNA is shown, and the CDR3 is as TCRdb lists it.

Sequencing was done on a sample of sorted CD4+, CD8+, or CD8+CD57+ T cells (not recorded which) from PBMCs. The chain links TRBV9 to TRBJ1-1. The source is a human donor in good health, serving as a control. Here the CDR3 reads CASSVGPSEAHL.